The subject of this entry is one T cell receptor beta chain. Antigen unknown. This sample is drawn from a study of shared clonotypes between healthy human individuals. Overall study: Each donor had three CD4 naive, three CD4 memory, two CD8 naive and one CD8 memory plate.

The CDR3 covers 16 residues. Findings and limits, study-wide: Among donors, sharing of clonotypes was expected to be affected by sequencing depth.

Clones were sequenced by immunoSEQ multiplex PCR, and TCRdb holds only the in-frame ones, with some missing. The sample carries over a million clones, about 98% recorded once. Sequenced sample: naive CD4+ T cells sorted from blood. Subset described: CD45RA+ positively selected. The TCR comes from a man under 40 in good health. The chain carries TRBV1 and TRBJ2-5; the listed D gene, TRBD2, was not tested against the DNA. TRBV1 is termed a pseudogene. The DNA of the CDR3 is TGCACCAGCAGCCAGAGGGATGCGGGAGGGCGGGAGACCCAGTACTTC. Its translation: CTSSQRDAGGRETQYF.